A selection of T cell receptor beta chains follows, all from one sample in a study of blood T cell repertoires in COVID-19. Method: immunoSEQ multiplex PCR; TCRdb's copy keeps in-frame clones and lacks some. The table lists 300,000 or so clones, more than 85% of them singletons. Sequencing input: PBMCs or T cells enriched from blood (not recorded which). Receptors originate from a woman in her twenties or thirties who had recovered from COVID-19. Both conserved end residues are part of each CDR3. Each record gives: CDR3 protein, CDR3 DNA, clone size, V gene, D gene, J gene. D genes are given only for firm matches. Some rows mark clone size as missing; the rest say once, few, many or name a class of expanded clone.

CDR3aa: CASSKNPGTADEQYF
CDR3nt: TGTGCCAGCAGCAAAAATCCCGGGACAGCGGACGAGCAGTACTTC
abundance: NA
v_gene: TRBV7-6
d_gene: TRBD1
j_gene: TRBJ2-7

CDR3aa: CASSLWSGAPNSPLHF
CDR3nt: TGTGCCAGCAGTTTATGGTCAGGGGCGCCTAATTCACCCCTCCACTTT
abundance: NA
v_gene: TRBV28
d_gene: NA
j_gene: TRBJ1-6

CDR3aa: CASSRTSGGGDTQYF
CDR3nt: TGCGCCAGCAGCCGGACTAGCGGGGGAGGAGATACGCAGTATTTT
abundance: NA
v_gene: TRBV5-1
d_gene: TRBD2
j_gene: TRBJ2-3

CDR3aa: CASRETGLVANQPQHF
CDR3nt: TGTGCCAGCAGAGAAACAGGGTTGGTCGCAAATCAGCCCCAGCATTTT
abundance: once
v_gene: TRBV2
d_gene: NA
j_gene: TRBJ1-5

CDR3aa: CASSEMREQYF
CDR3nt: TGTGCCAGCAGTGAAATGAGGGAGCAGTACTTC
abundance: NA
v_gene: TRBV6-1
d_gene: NA
j_gene: TRBJ2-7

CDR3aa: CASSGPTSGVSYEQYF
CDR3nt: TGTGCCAGCAGCGGCCCGACTAGCGGGGTCTCCTACGAGCAGTACTTC
abundance: NA
v_gene: TRBV11-2
d_gene: TRBD2
j_gene: TRBJ2-7

CDR3aa: CASSVLSGTGPGNTIYF
CDR3nt: TGTGCCAGCAGCGTCCTGTCCGGGACAGGGCCTGGAAACACCATATATTTT
abundance: NA
v_gene: TRBV9
d_gene: TRBD1
j_gene: TRBJ1-3

CDR3aa: CASSSTGNNEKLFF
CDR3nt: TGTGCCAGCAGCTCAACGGGAAATAATGAAAAACTGTTTTTT
abundance: NA
v_gene: TRBV7-2
d_gene: NA
j_gene: TRBJ1-4

CDR3aa: CASTNREAGGTDTQYF
CDR3nt: TGTGCCAGCACCAACCGGGAGGCAGGGGGCACAGATACGCAGTATTTT
abundance: NA
v_gene: TRBV7-2
d_gene: NA
j_gene: TRBJ2-3

CDR3aa: CASTRGAGGLQETQYF
CDR3nt: TGTGCCAGCACCCGAGGGGCGGGGGGATTACAAGAGACCCAGTACTTC
abundance: NA
v_gene: TRBV28
d_gene: TRBD2
j_gene: TRBJ2-5

CDR3aa: CASSYSTGAPSGYTF
CDR3nt: TGTGCCAGCAGTTACTCGACAGGGGCGCCCTCTGGCTACACCTTC
abundance: NA
v_gene: TRBV6-5
d_gene: TRBD1
j_gene: TRBJ1-2

CDR3aa: CASSSRQGAGNTIYF
CDR3nt: TGTGCCAGCAGCTCTAGACAGGGGGCTGGAAACACCATATATTTT
abundance: NA
v_gene: TRBV7-2
d_gene: TRBD1
j_gene: TRBJ1-3

CDR3aa: CASTGQGRGGELFF
CDR3nt: TGTGCCAGCACAGGGCAGGGGAGGGGCGGGGAGCTGTTTTTT
abundance: once
v_gene: TRBV2
d_gene: NA
j_gene: TRBJ2-2

CDR3aa: CASSPINTEAFF
CDR3nt: TGTGCCAGCTCACCTATCAACACTGAAGCTTTCTTT
abundance: NA
v_gene: TRBV7-9
d_gene: NA
j_gene: TRBJ1-1

CDR3aa: CASSPRGDSYEQYF
CDR3nt: TGTGCCAGCAGCCCAAGGGGGGACAGTTACGAGCAGTACTTC
abundance: NA
v_gene: TRBV9
d_gene: NA
j_gene: TRBJ2-7

CDR3aa: CSVEDLETSEVNEQFF
CDR3nt: TGCAGCGTTGAAGATCTCGAGACTAGCGAGGTCAATGAGCAGTTCTTC
abundance: NA
v_gene: TRBV29-1
d_gene: TRBD2
j_gene: TRBJ2-1

CDR3aa: CASSLGGGTEAFF
CDR3nt: TGTGCCAGCAGTTTGGGAGGCGGCACTGAAGCTTTCTTT
abundance: NA
v_gene: TRBV28
d_gene: NA
j_gene: TRBJ1-1

CDR3aa: CASSDLGGWGETQYF
CDR3nt: TGTGCCAGCAGTGATTTGGGAGGGTGGGGAGAGACCCAGTACTTC
abundance: NA
v_gene: TRBV6-1
d_gene: TRBD2
j_gene: TRBJ2-5

CDR3aa: CASSRGPSGGRDTQYF
CDR3nt: TGTGCCAGCAGCCGAGGCCCTAGCGGGGGGCGGGATACGCAGTATTTT
abundance: NA
v_gene: TRBV14
d_gene: TRBD2
j_gene: TRBJ2-3

CDR3aa: CASSAPLAGATGELFF
CDR3nt: TGTGCCAGCAGCGCTCCACTAGCGGGGGCCACCGGGGAGCTGTTTTTT
abundance: NA
v_gene: TRBV9
d_gene: TRBD2
j_gene: TRBJ2-2

CDR3aa: CASSIAGGLNEQFF
CDR3nt: TGTGCCAGCAGCATAGCGGGGGGGCTCAATGAGCAGTTCTTC
abundance: NA
v_gene: TRBV6-2/TRBV6-3
d_gene: TRBD2
j_gene: TRBJ2-1

CDR3aa: CATTGQNYGYTF
CDR3nt: TGTGCCACCACAGGGCAAAACTATGGCTACACCTTC
abundance: NA
v_gene: TRBV25-1
d_gene: NA
j_gene: TRBJ1-2

CDR3aa: CASLERRRGNYGYTF
CDR3nt: TGTGCCAGCCTAGAGAGGAGGCGGGGCAACTATGGCTACACCTTC
abundance: NA
v_gene: TRBV28
d_gene: NA
j_gene: TRBJ1-2

CDR3aa: CASSLGSPAREQFF
CDR3nt: TGTGCCAGCAGCTTAGGTTCTCCGGCCAGGGAGCAGTTCTTC
abundance: once
v_gene: TRBV11-3
d_gene: NA
j_gene: TRBJ2-1

CDR3aa: CASSLSRGSTEAFF
CDR3nt: TGCGCCAGCAGCTTGAGTCGGGGTAGCACTGAAGCTTTCTTT
abundance: NA
v_gene: TRBV5-1
d_gene: NA
j_gene: TRBJ1-1

CDR3aa: CAIREGQQNYEQYF
CDR3nt: TGTGCCATCAGGGAGGGACAGCAGAATTACGAGCAGTACTTC
abundance: NA
v_gene: TRBV10-3
d_gene: NA
j_gene: TRBJ2-7

CDR3aa: CASISLGGTGYNTGELFF
CDR3nt: TGTGCCAGCATCTCTCTGGGGGGGACAGGCTATAACACCGGGGAGCTGTTTTTT
abundance: NA
v_gene: TRBV28
d_gene: NA
j_gene: TRBJ2-2

CDR3aa: CASSLQGAHTYEQYF
CDR3nt: TGCGCCAGCAGCCTACAGGGGGCTCATACCTACGAGCAGTACTTC
abundance: NA
v_gene: TRBV5-1
d_gene: TRBD1
j_gene: TRBJ2-7

CDR3aa: CATSRALASTDTQYF
CDR3nt: TGTGCCACCAGCAGAGCGCTAGCCAGCACAGATACGCAGTATTTT
abundance: NA
v_gene: TRBV15
d_gene: NA
j_gene: TRBJ2-3

CDR3aa: CASSEFTVNTEAFF
CDR3nt: TGCGCCAGCAGTGAGTTTACAGTAAACACTGAAGCTTTCTTT
abundance: NA
v_gene: TRBV10-2
d_gene: NA
j_gene: TRBJ1-1

CDR3aa: CASSPPTGNYGYTF
CDR3nt: TGTGCCAGTAGCCCTCCGACAGGAAACTATGGCTACACCTTC
abundance: NA
v_gene: TRBV19
d_gene: NA
j_gene: TRBJ1-2

CDR3aa: CASSRTPSSSYNSPLHF
CDR3nt: TGTGCCAGTAGTCGGACACCATCGAGCTCCTATAATTCACCCCTCCACTTT
abundance: NA
v_gene: TRBV19
d_gene: NA
j_gene: TRBJ1-6

CDR3aa: CASRKDRDTEAFF
CDR3nt: TGTGCCAGTAGGAAAGATCGGGACACTGAAGCTTTCTTT
abundance: NA
v_gene: TRBV19
d_gene: NA
j_gene: TRBJ1-1

CDR3aa: CASTDGGQAFF
CDR3nt: TGTGCCAGCACCGACGGGGGGCAAGCTTTCTTT
abundance: few
v_gene: TRBV2
d_gene: NA
j_gene: TRBJ1-1

CDR3aa: CASSPQALHSYNEQFF
CDR3nt: TGTGCCAGCAGCCCTCAGGCTCTACACTCCTACAATGAGCAGTTCTTC
abundance: NA
v_gene: TRBV6-2/TRBV6-3
d_gene: NA
j_gene: TRBJ2-1

CDR3aa: CASSVRDRTSNQPQHF
CDR3nt: TGTGCCAGCAGCGTCCGGGACAGGACTAGCAATCAGCCCCAGCATTTT
abundance: NA
v_gene: TRBV9
d_gene: TRBD1
j_gene: TRBJ1-5

CDR3aa: CASSWTGDSGYTF
CDR3nt: TGCGCCAGCAGCTGGACAGGGGATAGTGGCTACACCTTC
abundance: NA
v_gene: TRBV5-1
d_gene: TRBD1
j_gene: TRBJ1-2

CDR3aa: CASSSPFAATDTQYF
CDR3nt: TGTGCCAGCAGCTCCCCCTTTGCGGCCACAGATACGCAGTATTTT
abundance: NA
v_gene: TRBV7-6
d_gene: NA
j_gene: TRBJ2-3

CDR3aa: CASSLVGAGETQYF
CDR3nt: TGTGCCAGCAGCTTGGTTGGGGCCGGGGAGACCCAGTACTTC
abundance: once
v_gene: TRBV5-5
d_gene: NA
j_gene: TRBJ2-5

CDR3aa: CASSDGPREGYTF
CDR3nt: TGCGCCAGCAGTGATGGGCCTCGGGAGGGCTACACCTTC
abundance: NA
v_gene: TRBV10-1
d_gene: NA
j_gene: TRBJ1-2

CDR3aa: CAWSRTGVTGELFF
CDR3nt: TGTGCCTGGAGTAGGACAGGGGTTACCGGGGAGCTGTTTTTT
abundance: NA
v_gene: TRBV30
d_gene: TRBD1
j_gene: TRBJ2-2

CDR3aa: CASRATHATNEKLFF
CDR3nt: TGTGCCAGCAGAGCGACTCACGCAACTAATGAAAAACTGTTTTTT
abundance: NA
v_gene: TRBV6-5
d_gene: NA
j_gene: TRBJ1-4

CDR3aa: CASSQVLTVNTEAFF
CDR3nt: TGCGCCAGCAGCCAGGTTTTGACAGTGAACACTGAAGCTTTCTTT
abundance: once
v_gene: TRBV4-3
d_gene: NA
j_gene: TRBJ1-1

CDR3aa: CASSPLKRPETQYF
CDR3nt: TGTGCCAGTAGTCCCCTCAAGCGTCCAGAGACCCAGTACTTC
abundance: NA
v_gene: TRBV19
d_gene: NA
j_gene: TRBJ2-5

CDR3aa: CASSLTGTGYTF
CDR3nt: TGTGCCAGCAGTTTGACAGGGACCGGCTACACCTTC
abundance: NA
v_gene: TRBV6-5
d_gene: TRBD1
j_gene: TRBJ1-2

CDR3aa: CASSELGTGARETQYF
CDR3nt: TGTGCCAGCAGTGAACTTGGGACAGGCGCGCGAGAGACCCAGTACTTC
abundance: NA
v_gene: TRBV2
d_gene: TRBD1
j_gene: TRBJ2-5

CDR3aa: CSARQGNEQFF
CDR3nt: TGCAGTGCCAGACAGGGGAATGAGCAGTTCTTC
abundance: NA
v_gene: TRBV20-1
d_gene: TRBD1
j_gene: TRBJ2-1

CDR3aa: CASSVKEPGELFF
CDR3nt: TGTGCCAGCAGCGTGAAGGAGCCCGGGGAGCTGTTTTTT
abundance: NA
v_gene: TRBV9
d_gene: NA
j_gene: TRBJ2-2

CDR3aa: CSASDRTDTQYF
CDR3nt: TGCAGTGCTAGTGACAGAACAGATACGCAGTATTTT
abundance: NA
v_gene: TRBV20-1
d_gene: NA
j_gene: TRBJ2-3

CDR3aa: CASSTPRFGTDTQYF
CDR3nt: TGTGCCAGCAGCACCCCCCGGTTCGGCACAGATACGCAGTATTTT
abundance: NA
v_gene: TRBV7-9
d_gene: NA
j_gene: TRBJ2-3

CDR3aa: CASRLQGNTIYF
CDR3nt: TGTGCCAGCAGACTACAGGGGAACACCATATATTTT
abundance: NA
v_gene: TRBV2
d_gene: TRBD1
j_gene: TRBJ1-3

CDR3aa: CASSLSDRTNTEAFF
CDR3nt: TGTGCCAGCAGCTTATCGGACAGGACCAACACTGAAGCTTTCTTT
abundance: NA
v_gene: TRBV11-2
d_gene: TRBD1
j_gene: TRBJ1-1

CDR3aa: CASNDRGRGEKLFF
CDR3nt: TGTGCCAGCAACGACAGGGGGCGAGGTGAAAAACTGTTTTTT
abundance: NA
v_gene: TRBV6-5
d_gene: TRBD1
j_gene: TRBJ1-4

CDR3aa: CASSQDSRGTEAFF
CDR3nt: TGCGCCAGCAGCCAAGACTCCAGGGGAACTGAAGCTTTCTTT
abundance: many
v_gene: TRBV4-1
d_gene: NA
j_gene: TRBJ1-1